This T cell receptor (beta chain) was identified in a study of cytomegalovirus exposure and HLA in healthy donors. The study's findings and limits: A few chains tied to CMV proved CMV antigen-specific in vitro. Researchers catalogued under 200 TCR beta chains as cytomegalovirus-associated.

A note on this clone: Its antigen is as yet unknown.

The CDR3 runs 17 residues. Germline V CDR1 and CDR2: SQVTM, ANQGSEA. V was pared by 4 bases and J by 4 bases, with 23 bases between. The PCR was carried out with 60 Vbeta primers and 13 Jbeta primers. Sequenced by immunoSEQ multiplex PCR; TCRdb stores in-frame clones only, minus some. The sample has more than 100,000 clones; more than 70% are singletons. This TCR derives from a male donor in good health and CMV-seronegative. The material sequenced was PBMCs. This chain connects TRBV29-1 to TRBJ2-1; D possibly corresponds to TRBD1 (7 bases). The CDR3 nucleotides read TGCAGCGTTGCGGTCAGGGGGGCGGGCGGGGAATACAATGAGCAGTTCTTC. It specifies CSVAVRGAGGEYNEQFF.